This TCR beta chain comes out of a study of blood T cell repertoires in COVID-19. Profiling relied on immunoSEQ multiplex PCR, and the TCRdb table lists in-frame clones only, not all of them. In the table there are 100,000 to 150,000 clones, about four fifths of which are singletons. The specimen sequenced was peripheral blood. This receptor was taken from a man aged 65 to 79 with acute or convalescent COVID-19.

In nucleotides, the CDR3 is TGTGCCAGTAGTATCTTCCCCCCCCCGACAGGGGGCATTCAGCCCCAGCATTTT. Encoded protein: CASSIFPPPTGGIQPQHF. This chain connects TRBV19 to TRBJ1-5; 10 bases match TRBD1. V gave up 3 bases and J gave up 6 bases; unmatched junction bases: 14. The CDR3 loop spans 18 amino acids. Germline loops: CDR1 LNHDA, CDR2 SQIVND (reference sequence).